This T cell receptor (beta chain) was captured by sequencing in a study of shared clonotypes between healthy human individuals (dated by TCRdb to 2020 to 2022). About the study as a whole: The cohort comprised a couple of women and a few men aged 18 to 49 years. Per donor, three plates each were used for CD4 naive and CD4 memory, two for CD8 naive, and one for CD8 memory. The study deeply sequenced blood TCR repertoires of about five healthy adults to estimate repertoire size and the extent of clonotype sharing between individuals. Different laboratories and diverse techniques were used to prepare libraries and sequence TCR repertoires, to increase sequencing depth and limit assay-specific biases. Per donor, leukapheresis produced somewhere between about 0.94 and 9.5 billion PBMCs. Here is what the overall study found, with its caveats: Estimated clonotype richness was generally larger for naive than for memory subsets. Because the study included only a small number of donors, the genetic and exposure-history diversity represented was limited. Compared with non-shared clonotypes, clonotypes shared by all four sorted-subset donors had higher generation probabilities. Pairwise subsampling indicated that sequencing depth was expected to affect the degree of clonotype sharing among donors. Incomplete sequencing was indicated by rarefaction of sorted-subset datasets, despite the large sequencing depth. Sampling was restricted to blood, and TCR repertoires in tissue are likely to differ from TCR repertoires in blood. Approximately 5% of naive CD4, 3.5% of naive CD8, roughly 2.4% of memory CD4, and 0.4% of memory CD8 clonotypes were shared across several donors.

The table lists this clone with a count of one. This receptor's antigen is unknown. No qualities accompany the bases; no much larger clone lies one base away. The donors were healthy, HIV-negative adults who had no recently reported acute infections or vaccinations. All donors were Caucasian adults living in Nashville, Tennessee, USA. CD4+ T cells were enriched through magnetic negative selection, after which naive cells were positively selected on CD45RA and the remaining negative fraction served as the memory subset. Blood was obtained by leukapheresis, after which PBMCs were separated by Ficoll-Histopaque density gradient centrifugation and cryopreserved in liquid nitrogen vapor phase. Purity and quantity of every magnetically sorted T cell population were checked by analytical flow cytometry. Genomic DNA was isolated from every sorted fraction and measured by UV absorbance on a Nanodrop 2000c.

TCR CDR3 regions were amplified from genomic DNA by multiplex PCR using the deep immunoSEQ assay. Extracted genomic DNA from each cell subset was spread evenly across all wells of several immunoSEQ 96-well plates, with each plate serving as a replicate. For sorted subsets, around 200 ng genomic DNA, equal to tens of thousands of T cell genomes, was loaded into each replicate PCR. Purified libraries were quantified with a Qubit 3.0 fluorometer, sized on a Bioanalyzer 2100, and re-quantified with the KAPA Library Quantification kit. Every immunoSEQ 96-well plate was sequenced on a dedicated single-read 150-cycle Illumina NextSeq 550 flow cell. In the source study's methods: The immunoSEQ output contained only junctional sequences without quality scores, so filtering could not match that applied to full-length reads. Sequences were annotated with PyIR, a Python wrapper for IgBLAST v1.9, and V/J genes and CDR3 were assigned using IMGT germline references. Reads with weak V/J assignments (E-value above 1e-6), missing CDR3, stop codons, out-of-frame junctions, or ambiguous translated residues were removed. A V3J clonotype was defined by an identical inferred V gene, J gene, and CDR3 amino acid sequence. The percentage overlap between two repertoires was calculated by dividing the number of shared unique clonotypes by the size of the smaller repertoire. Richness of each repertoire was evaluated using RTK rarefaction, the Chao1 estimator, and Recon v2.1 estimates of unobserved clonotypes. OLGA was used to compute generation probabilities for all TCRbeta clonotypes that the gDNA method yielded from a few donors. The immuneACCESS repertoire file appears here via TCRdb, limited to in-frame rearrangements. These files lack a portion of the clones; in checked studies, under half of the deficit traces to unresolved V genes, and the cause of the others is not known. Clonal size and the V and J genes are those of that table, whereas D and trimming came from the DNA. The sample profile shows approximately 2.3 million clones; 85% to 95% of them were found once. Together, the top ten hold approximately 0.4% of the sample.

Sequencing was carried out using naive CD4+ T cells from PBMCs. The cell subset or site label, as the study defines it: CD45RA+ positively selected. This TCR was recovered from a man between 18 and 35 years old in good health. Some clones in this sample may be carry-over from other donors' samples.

CDR3 region: CASSDRDRGRNEQFF. The nucleotides are TGCGCCAGCAGTGATCGGGACAGGGGCCGGAATGAGCAGTTCTTC. The rearranged chain carries TRBV10-2 and TRBJ2-1; 10 nucleotides in the junction match TRBD1. Via the germline V gene, CDR1 is WSHSY and CDR2 SAAADI. The germline V and J ends show losses of 3 bases and 7 bases respectively, and no gene match explains 6 bases of the junction. Measured from the cysteine to the phenylalanine, the CDR3 is 15 residues long. The retained sequence is limited to the CDR3, 45 bases, with the frame set at the first base.